This is a list of T cell receptor beta chains from one sample in a study of T-cell memory formation after mild COVID-19. One entry per CDR3 protein results from TCRdb running MiXCR on the 5' RACE reads. The sample shows about 190,000 distinct CDR3 sequences, about 17% of them seen only once. Specimen: PBMCs or a T cell subset sorted from them (not recorded which). All receptors come from an adult woman who had mild COVID-19 (a few samples of this study predate the infection). Cell type and time point are not known. The CDR3 runs from the conserved cysteine through the conserved F or W. A D gene is named only where the DNA matches it firmly. The listing skips clone size in some rows; elsewhere it reads once, few, many or a size class.

v_gene	j_gene	abundance	d_gene	CDR3nt	CDR3aa
TRBV2	TRBJ2-3	NA	TRBD2	TGTGCCAGCAGTGAACCAGCGGGAGGCTCAGATACGCAGTATTTT	CASSEPAGGSDTQYF
TRBV3-1	TRBJ1-1	few	TRBD1	TGTGTCAGCAGCCGGACAGGCGAGACTGAAGCTTTCTTT	CVSSRTGETEAFF
TRBV3-1	TRBJ1-5	NA	NA	TGTGCCAGCTCCGACAGTGGCAATCAGCCCCAGCATTTT	CASSDSGNQPQHF
TRBV27	TRBJ1-1	NA	NA	TGTGCCAGCAGACTGAGGGGAGCTAAAGAAGCTTTCTTT	CASRLRGAKEAFF
TRBV6-6	TRBJ1-5	few	NA	TGTGCCAGCAGACGGGGAGGGAGCAATCAGCCCCAGCATTTT	CASRRGGSNQPQHF
TRBV29-1	TRBJ2-7	few	TRBD1	TGCAGCGTTGAAGTGGGACAGGGGCCTTCCTACGAGCAGTACTTC	CSVEVGQGPSYEQYF
TRBV2	TRBJ1-1	few	NA	TGTGCCAGCCAGGGAGGGAACACTGAAGCTTTCTTT	CASQGGNTEAFF
TRBV7-6	TRBJ2-3	few	NA	TGTGCCAGCACCGCGGGAAATACGCAGTATTTT	CASTAGNTQYF
TRBV10-3	TRBJ2-5	few	TRBD2	TGTGCCACCTCTGGGCTAGCGGACCCCCCGGGGACCCAGTACTTC	CATSGLADPPGTQYF
TRBV27	TRBJ2-5	NA	NA	TGTGCCAGCAGTCCCCGACAGGTCCCAGGGGAGACCCAGTACTTC	CASSPRQVPGETQYF
TRBV18	TRBJ1-5	NA	TRBD1	TGTGCCAGCTCACAGCTCGGGACAGGGGTCGGTCAGCCCCAGCATTTT	CASSQLGTGVGQPQHF
TRBV4-2	TRBJ1-2	few	NA	TGTGCCAGCAGCCAAGCGGAAGCGAGGGGGGCTAACTATGGCTACACCTTC	CASSQAEARGANYGYTF
TRBV5-6	TRBJ2-3	NA	NA	TGTGCCAGCAGCTTGGCCAGGACAGCCTCCCTCACAGATACGCAGTATTTT	CASSLARTASLTDTQYF
TRBV3-1	TRBJ1-1	NA	NA	TGTGCCAGCAGCCAAGTAATGGGGGGGGCTGAAGCTTTCTTT	CASSQVMGGAEAFF
TRBV5-6	TRBJ2-3	NA	NA	TGTGCCAGCAGCTCGCCTGGACGTGATACGCAGTATTTT	CASSSPGRDTQYF
TRBV20-1	TRBJ1-4	few	NA	TGCAGTGCTCGTTCTACAGGGCAAACTAATGAAAAACTGTTTTTT	CSARSTGQTNEKLFF
TRBV19	TRBJ1-5	NA	TRBD1	TGTGCCAGTAGTCCTCGGACAGGGGGATATCAGCCCCAGCATTTT	CASSPRTGGYQPQHF
TRBV6-2/TRBV6-3	TRBJ2-7	once	TRBD1	TGTGCCAGCAGTCCCCAGGGACAGGTCTACGAGCAGTACTTC	CASSPQGQVYEQYF
TRBV5-6	TRBJ1-5	NA	TRBD1	TGTGCCAGCAGCGGGAGGGGGCGCGGTCAGCCCCAGCATTTT	CASSGRGRGQPQHF
TRBV7-6	TRBJ2-3	many	TRBD2	TGTGCCAGCAGCTTACGCCCGGGGAACCGCGGGAGCCCTACAGATACGCAGTATTTT	CASSLRPGNRGSPTDTQYF
TRBV7-2	TRBJ2-1	few	NA	TGTGCCAGCAGCTTACGCAGGGGAGGCACACCGACAGATGAGCAGTTCTTC	CASSLRRGGTPTDEQFF
TRBV3-1	TRBJ1-2	NA	NA	TGTGCCAGCAGCCAAGAGATGGCGAACTATGGCTACACCTTC	CASSQEMANYGYTF
TRBV20-1	TRBJ1-4	NA	NA	TGCAGTGCCTCGCGACAGGCTAATGAAAAACTGTTTTTT	CSASRQANEKLFF
TRBV5-1	TRBJ2-2	few	TRBD1	TGCGCCAGCAGCTTGGATGCTCAAGGGGGCGCAACCGGGGAGCTGTTTTTT	CASSLDAQGGATGELFF
TRBV3-1	TRBJ1-6	NA	TRBD1	TGTGCCAGCACAGGACAGGGGGAGTTGTATAATTCACCCCTCCACTTT	CASTGQGELYNSPLHF
TRBV6-1	TRBJ2-2	few	NA	TGTGCCAGCAGTCCCGGGACCGTGAACACCGGGGAGCTGTTTTTT	CASSPGTVNTGELFF
TRBV20-1	TRBJ1-1	many	TRBD1	TGCAGTGCTAAAGGACAGGTTATGAACACTGAAGCTTTCTTT	CSAKGQVMNTEAFF
TRBV5-1	TRBJ1-2	few	TRBD1	TGCGCCAGCAGCTTTTCTGACAGGGGTTATGGCTACACCTTC	CASSFSDRGYGYTF
TRBV6-2/TRBV6-3	TRBJ1-1	NA	NA	TGTGCCACCCATCTTGGGGGGACTCGATCCACTGAAGCTTTCTTT	CATHLGGTRSTEAFF
TRBV5-1	TRBJ2-5	NA	NA	TGCGCCAGCAGGAAAGAAGAGACCCAGTACTTC	CASRKEETQYF
TRBV2	TRBJ2-2	few	TRBD2	TGTGCCAGCAGCCAGGGACTAGTCACCGGGGAGCTGTTTTTT	CASSQGLVTGELFF
TRBV12-3/TRBV12-4	TRBJ2-2	few	NA	TGTGCCAGCACCAAGTCTGACTTTTACGGGGAGCTGTTTTTT	CASTKSDFYGELFF
TRBV6-2/TRBV6-3	TRBJ2-7	once	TRBD2	TGTGCCAGCTCGGGACGGACTAGCGGGAGCACCTACGAGCAGTACTTC	CASSGRTSGSTYEQYF
TRBV11-2	TRBJ2-5	few	NA	TGTGCCAGCAGCCCGCAGATGGCCCAAGAGACCCAGTACTTC	CASSPQMAQETQYF
TRBV24-1	TRBJ2-2	NA	NA	TGTGCCACCAGTGCTGCAGTGACCGGGGAGCTGTTTTTT	CATSAAVTGELFF
TRBV12-3/TRBV12-4	TRBJ2-3	few	TRBD2	TGTGCCACGAACCGGGACTACACAGATACGCAGTATTTT	CATNRDYTDTQYF
TRBV7-3	TRBJ2-5	NA	NA	TGTGCCAGCGGGGGCGGGCCAAAAGAGACCCAGTACTTC	CASGGGPKETQYF
TRBV20-1	TRBJ2-5	few	NA	TGCAGTGCTACCCGGACCGCCCAGTACTTC	CSATRTAQYF
TRBV27	TRBJ1-2	once	NA	TGTGCCAGCAGTCCCCGGCAGGGAGGATTTCCTAACTATGGCTACACCTTC	CASSPRQGGFPNYGYTF
TRBV5-1	TRBJ1-6	few	NA	TGCGCCAGCAGCTTGGGGGGCCAGCAGGGGTCCTCACCCCTCCACTTT	CASSLGGQQGSSPLHF
TRBV4-1	TRBJ1-2	few	NA	TGCGCCAGCAGCCCCGGTACAGGGAACTATGGCTACACCTTC	CASSPGTGNYGYTF
TRBV18	TRBJ1-1	few	NA	TGTGCCAGCTCACGAACTCGGGGCACTGAAGCTTTCTTT	CASSRTRGTEAFF
TRBV11-2	TRBJ2-5	few	TRBD1	TGTGCCAGCAGCTTAGGCAGGGGGGAGACCCAGTACTTC	CASSLGRGETQYF
TRBV20-1	TRBJ2-5	NA	NA	TGCAGTGCTGCACTAACTAGAGGGGAGACCCAGTACTTC	CSAALTRGETQYF